Below are 30 T cell receptor beta chains sequenced from a single sample in a study of T-cell memory formation after mild COVID-19. TCRdb independently ran MiXCR on the 5' RACE reads; one entry per CDR3 protein. The table shows about 340,000 distinct CDR3 sequences, with approximately 12% occurring only once. The source material was PBMCs or a T cell subset sorted from them (not recorded which). The receptors were sampled from a man aged 18 to 30 who had mild COVID-19 (a few samples of this study predate the infection). Cell type and time point are not known.

In this sample, this clonotype turned up many times. This chain uses TRBV20-1 with TRBJ2-2; 9 bases line up with TRBD2. CDR1 is DFQATT and CDR2 is SNEGSKA in the germline V gene (reference sequence). CDR3 length: 16 amino acids. V dropped 6 bases and J dropped 2; count of bases not matched to a gene: 10. As DNA, the CDR3 is TGCAGTGCATCCCTTAGCGGGGGTTATAACACCGGGGAGCTGTTTTTT. This encodes CSASLSGGYNTGELFF.

In this sample, this clonotype turned up a few times. This rearrangement joins TRBV6-5 to TRBJ1-5; tentative D call: TRBD1 (5 bases). This CDR3 is built from 15 residues. The V end lost 0 bases, the J end lost 10 bases, and 16 bases lay between the germline ends. In germline, CDR1 is MNHEY, CDR2 SVGAGI. The CDR3 reads CASSYSNRGDRPQHF. The CDR3 DNA is TGTGCCAGCAGTTACTCGAATCGGGGGGATCGACCCCAGCATTTT.

This chain connects TRBV7-9 to TRBJ2-3, with D possibly called TRBD1 or TRBD2 (6 bases each). Germline-derived CDR1 and CDR2 are SEHNR and FQNEAQ (reference sequence). The CDR3 is 15 residues long. V dropped 5 bases and J dropped 1 base, with 13 bases sitting between them. CDR3 coding DNA: TGTGCCAGCAGCCACAGGGAGGTGGGCACAGATACGCAGTATTTT. This sequence encodes CASSHREVGTDTQYF.

The chain has TRBV6-6 and TRBJ2-1; 7 nucleotides align to TRBD1. With 5 bases clipped from V and 12 bases from J, the junction kept 13 bases outside the gene matches. The germline V gene has CDR1 MNHNY and CDR2 SVGAGI (reference sequence). The CDR3 totals 14 residues. The chain's CDR3 is CASSPGQRLRGQFF. The CDR3 DNA reads as TGTGCCAGCAGTCCGGGACAGCGGCTCCGGGGGCAGTTCTTC.

The chain combines TRBV5-4 with TRBJ2-5; 7 positions match TRBD2. V gave up 7 bases and J gave up 0 bases; unmatched junction bases: 9. This CDR3 spans 15 amino acids. Germline V CDR1 and CDR2: SGHNT, YYREEE (reference sequence). CDR3 bases: TGTGCCAGCGCAGGTCAGCGGGGAAACCAAGAGACCCAGTACTTC. Protein product: CASAGQRGNQETQYF.

The chain combines TRBV5-1 with TRBJ1-1, with unresolved D. This CDR3 region has 13 residues. V gave up 7 bases and J gave up 1 base, with 11 bases separating them. The germline gives CDR1 SGHRS, CDR2 YFSETQ. The CDR3 DNA is TGCGCCAGCGCGGGTCGTGGGAACACTGAAGCTTTCTTT. Translated, it gives CASAGRGNTEAFF.

This clonotype was seen a handful of times. This rearrangement joins TRBV7-2 to TRBJ2-7, with D tentatively TRBD1 or TRBD2 (5 bases each). CDR3 size: 13 residues. Germline V gene data show CDR1 as SGHTA and CDR2 as FQGNSA. The V end was cut by 0 bases, the J end by 5 bases, with 8 bases between. As DNA, the CDR3 is TGTGCCAGCAGCTTAGCCGGGGCCCACGAGCAGTACGTC. Protein sequence: CASSLAGAHEQYV.

This clonotype appeared a few times. The chain recombines TRBV18 with TRBJ1-1; D is unresolved. The germline V and J ends were trimmed by 6 bases and 7 bases, with 9 bases remaining between them. Germline lookup yields CDR1 KGHSH and CDR2 LQKENI. The CDR3 has 11 amino acids. The DNA for the CDR3 is TGTGCCAGCTCGGACCGTAGTGAAGCTTTCTTT. Translated, it gives CASSDRSEAFF.

This clonotype was counted only a few times. The chain links TRBV4-1 to TRBJ2-3; a weak D match, TRBD1 (6 bases). The CDR3 has 14 residues. V lost 4 bases, J lost 3 bases, and 11 bases lay in between. Germline values: CDR1 MGHRA, CDR2 YSYEKL. The CDR3 coding sequence is TGCGCCAGCAGCCGAACGACAGGTACAGATACGCAGTATTTT. It encodes CASSRTTGTDTQYF.

The chain uses TRBV10-3 and TRBJ2-3, with D maybe TRBD2 (6 bases). The V end lost 3 bases, the J end lost 0 bases, and 34 bases lay between the germline ends. CDR3 size: 23 residues. The germline gives CDR1 ENHRY, CDR2 SYGVKD. Here the CDR3 DNA reads TGTGCCATCAGTGATCCGGAGATCCCTTTAGCCGGGACTGTTCTCCGTAGCACAGATACGCAGTATTTT. This encodes CAISDPEIPLAGTVLRSTDTQYF.

A few counts support this clonotype. The chain employs TRBV4-2 and TRBJ2-1, with 13 positions matching TRBD2. The V and J ends lost 1 base and 5 bases, in that order; junction bases with no gene match: 5. The V gene's germline CDR1 is LGHNA and CDR2 YNFKEQ. The CDR3 contains 17 residues. CDR3 coding DNA: TGTGCCAGCAGCCAAGCCGGGACTAGCGGGACAAACAATGAGCAGTTCTTC. It translates to CASSQAGTSGTNNEQFF.

The chain combines TRBV4-3 with TRBJ2-3; D assignment may be TRBD1 or TRBD2 (5 bases each). The germline CDR1 and CDR2 sequences are LGHNA and YSLEER. Deletions cut 3 bases from V and 4 bases from J, with 14 bases between. The CDR3 loop spans 15 amino acids. CDR3 in DNA: TGCGCCAGCAGCCACGGGGCCAGGGACGCAGATACGCAGTATTTT. Translation: CASSHGARDADTQYF.

CDR3 loop: CSARDIIYIQYF. The CDR3 nucleotides are TGCAGTGCTAGGGACATTATATACATTCAGTACTTC. The J gene is TRBJ2-4, the V gene TRBV20-1; a weak D match, TRBD1 (5 bases). The CDR3 runs to 12 residues. Germline assignment: CDR1 DFQATT and CDR2 SNEGSKA (reference sequence). Trimming took 3 bases from V and 8 from J, leaving 11 bases between them.

This chain links TRBV5-1 with TRBJ1-1; TRBD1 agrees at 7 bases. V shed 7 bases, J shed 0 bases, and the junction held 6 bases outside the gene matches. Germline V gene lookup returns CDR1 SGHRS and CDR2 YFSETQ. This CDR3 spans 14 amino acids. CDR3 region: CASCSGTVNTEAFF. CDR3 bases: TGCGCCAGCTGCTCCGGGACAGTGAACACTGAAGCTTTCTTT.

This clonotype has just a few counts. The chain recombines TRBV5-1 with TRBJ1-1, with D hard to call. Trimming stripped 4 bases from V and 0 bases from J, with 10 bases between. Germline loops: CDR1 SGHRS, CDR2 YFSETQ. The CDR3 consists of 14 residues. CDR3 sequence (DNA): TGCGCCAGCAGCCCACAGAGCGTGAACACTGAAGCTTTCTTT. This sequence encodes CASSPQSVNTEAFF.

Written as DNA, the CDR3 is TGTGCCAGCAGCCAACCGGGACTAGCGGACTCTGGGGCCAACGTCCTGACTTTC. Its translation is CASSQPGLADSGANVLTF. This rearrangement joins TRBV4-2 to TRBJ2-6; 11 bases agree with TRBD2. CDR1 is LGHNA and CDR2 is YNFKEQ in the germline V gene. V shed 2 bases, J shed 0 bases, and the junction held 3 bases outside the gene matches. The CDR3 consists of 18 residues.

In this sample, this clonotype turned up a few times. This chain joins TRBV30 and TRBJ2-7; no clear D. The V gene's germline CDR1 is GTSNPN and CDR2 SVGIG (reference sequence). Trimming left V 0 bases short and J 6 bases short, with 6 bases between. This CDR3 has 11 amino acids. CDR3 sequence: CAWSVFVEQYF. The CDR3 nucleotides read TGTGCCTGGAGTGTCTTTGTCGAGCAGTACTTC.

This clonotype was detected ten times or more. The rearrangement uses TRBV4-1 and TRBJ2-1, with TRBD2 matching over 10 bases. CDR3 length equals 18 residues. After removal of 0 bases from V and 8 bases from J, the junction contained 13 bases not matched to a gene. Germline lookup yields CDR1 MGHRA and CDR2 YSYEKL. CDR3 in DNA: TGCGCCAGCAGCCAAGAGACGGAGAGCGGGGGGGCCCGGTATGAGCAGTTCTTC. Protein product: CASSQETESGGARYEQFF.

The chain recombines TRBV20-1 with TRBJ2-2; D may match TRBD1 or TRBD2 (6 bases each). The CDR3 consists of 14 residues. The V end lost 0 bases, the J end lost 7 bases, and 12 bases lay between the germline ends. Germline-derived CDR1 and CDR2 are DFQATT and SNEGSKA (reference sequence). CDR3 coding DNA: TGCAGTGCTAGAGATCCCGGGGGCGGCGGGGAGCTGTTTTTT. Translating gives CSARDPGGGGELFF.

The chain uses TRBV11-2 and TRBJ2-7; D is possibly TRBD1 or TRBD2 (5 bases each). The CDR3 has 18 residues. Germline V gives CDR1 SGHAT, CDR2 FQNNGV. Trimming left V 0 bases short and J 2 bases short, with 20 bases between. CDR3 nucleotides: TGTGCCAGCAGCTTAGATGCCCTCGCCTGGGACCTGACCTACGAGCAGTACTTC. Its protein product is CASSLDALAWDLTYEQYF.

This clonotype was picked up a small number of times. This chain connects TRBV27 to TRBJ2-3; 9 positions agree with TRBD2. The CDR3 contains 13 residues. V gave up 9 bases and J gave up 3 bases; unmatched junction bases: 4. The germline CDR1 and CDR2 sequences are MNHEY and SMNVEV (reference sequence). Here the CDR3 DNA reads TGTGCCAGTCAGCTAGCGGGGACAGATACGCAGTATTTT. Translated: CASQLAGTDTQYF.

The gene calls are TRBV2 and TRBJ1-6; D remains ambiguous. V was shortened by 3 bases and J by 7 bases, with 4 bases between the two germline ends. CDR3 size: 12 residues. CDR1 and CDR2 from the germline V gene are SNHLY and FYNNEI. CDR3 in amino acids: CASSDTNSPLHF. DNA of the CDR3: TGTGCCAGCAGTGATACGAATTCACCCCTCCACTTT.

As regards this clonotype: The junction departs from the called germline gene at one end, perhaps through a read error. V gene TRBV20-1 combines with J gene TRBJ1-5; TRBD1 matches 8 bases. CDR1 DFQATT and CDR2 SNEGSKA come from the germline V gene (reference sequence). The CDR3 runs 12 residues. The CDR3 here is CSVGQGDQPQQF. In nucleotides, the CDR3 is TGCAGCGTCGGACAGGGAGATCAGCCCCAGCAATTT.

This clonotype has a handful of counts. This chain connects TRBV24-1 to TRBJ2-1; 8 positions agree with TRBD1. The CDR3 totals 13 residues. With V trimmed by 9 bases and J by 7 bases, 7 bases remained unmatched. CDR1 and CDR2 (germline): KGHDR, SFDVKD. DNA of the CDR3: TGTGCCACCGCCGACAGGGGCGGTAATGAGCAGTTCTTC. Its protein product is CATADRGGNEQFF.

V gene TRBV20-1 combines with J gene TRBJ2-6; D is perhaps TRBD1 or TRBD2 (5 bases each). V was pared by 6 bases and J by 0 bases, with 15 bases between. Germline CDR1 is DFQATT and CDR2 is SNEGSKA (reference sequence). This CDR3 spans 16 amino acids. CDR3 in amino acids: CSAVVVGVSGANVLTF. The DNA of the CDR3 is TGCAGTGCAGTGGTGGTGGGGGTCTCTGGGGCCAACGTCCTGACTTTC.

The chain combines TRBV2 with TRBJ2-7, with D possibly TRBD2 on 6 matching bases. V dropped 4 bases and J dropped 7 bases, with 14 bases sitting between them. Germline CDR1 is SNHLY and CDR2 is FYNNEI. The CDR3 spans 13 residues. The CDR3 reads CASSGSTGGEQYF. CDR3 in DNA: TGTGCCAGCAGTGGATCCACCGGGGGAGAGCAGTACTTC. The entire variable domain, with the rest obtained from reference TRBV2 and TRBJ2-7, is as follows: EPEVTQTPSHQVTQMGQEVILRCVPISNHLYFYWYRQILGQKVEFLVSFYNNEISEKSEIFDDQFSVERPDGSNFTLKIRSTKLEDSAMYFCASSGSTGGEQYFGPGTRLTVT.

This clonotype was seen only a few times. V is TRBV5-1 and J is TRBJ2-1; no clear D. V shed 2 bases and J shed 0 bases, with 9 bases lying between them. There are 15 residues in the CDR3. The germline V gene has CDR1 SGHRS and CDR2 YFSETQ. The CDR3 protein is CASSFYPSSYNEQFF. CDR3 nucleotide sequence: TGCGCCAGCAGCTTTTACCCTAGCTCCTACAATGAGCAGTTCTTC.

The chain links TRBV2 to TRBJ2-2; D is unresolved. CDR1 and CDR2 from the germline V gene are SNHLY and FYNNEI. Trimming removed 4 bases from V and 7 bases from J, with 10 bases in between. This CDR3 region has 13 residues. The DNA of the CDR3 is TGTGCCAGCAGTGTTATGCCCGACGGGGAGCTGTTTTTT. Translating gives CASSVMPDGELFF.

CDR3 nucleotides: TGTGCCAGCAGGGGGCCAACGAACACCGGGGAGCTGTTTTTT. It codes for CASRGPTNTGELFF. The V call is TRBV6-5, the J call TRBJ2-2; possible D gene TRBD1, 5 bases. CDR1 and CDR2 (germline): MNHEY, SVGAGI. The CDR3 is made up of 14 amino acids. Trimming took off 6 bases at V and 0 bases at J, with 8 bases between the two ends.

This clonotype was picked up many times. The rearrangement links TRBV11-1 to TRBJ2-1; tentative D call: TRBD1 (5 bases). The V gene's germline CDR1 is SGHAT and CDR2 FQDESV (reference sequence). The CDR3 consists of 15 residues. V lost 5 bases, J lost 10 bases, and 21 bases lay in between. The CDR3 region is CASSLPARAPGEQFF. The CDR3 DNA follows: TGTGCCAGCAGCCTCCCGGCCAGGGCGCCTGGGGAGCAGTTCTTC.